This T cell receptor (beta chain) was profiled in a study of CD8 T cells in ankylosing spondylitis. General study findings and limits: Reports say disease-linked clones showed up significantly more in matched ankylosing spondylitis synovial fluid.

V lost 0 bases and J 6 bases, leaving 19 bases between the germline ends. This CDR3 region has 16 residues. Germline V gene sequence: CDR1 DFQATT, CDR2 SNEGSKA (reference sequence). This clonotype was seen many times. The target antigen is unknown. MiXCR was run by TCRdb on the 5' RACE reads, yielding one entry per CDR3 protein. The sample lists 150,000 or so distinct CDR3 sequences; approximately 16% were seen once. This receptor was identified in a male donor with ankylosing spondylitis or in good health (not recorded which). V usage is TRBV20-1 and J usage is TRBJ2-3, with D perhaps TRBD2 (6 bases). The sample was blood, either unsorted or a sorted T cell fraction (not recorded which). CDR3 sequence (DNA): TGCAGTGCTAGAGATGGAGGGAGGTGGGGGACGGATACGCAGTATTTT. Protein: CSARDGGRWGTDTQYF.